This T cell receptor beta chain was recovered during a study of CD8 T cells in ankylosing spondylitis. Study conclusions and caveats: Disease-associated clones were reportedly significantly overrepresented in matched ankylosing spondylitis synovial fluid. Some of these motif variants have turned up before, in reports on reactive arthritis synovial fluid and blood. Typical of ankylosing spondylitis blood, it appeared, was a TCR beta motif of several highly homologous variants.

CDR1 and CDR2 from the germline V gene are SGHTA and FQGNSA. V lost 3 bases to trimming and J lost 1 base; unmatched junction nucleotides: 2. The CDR3 is 14 amino acids. One entry per CDR3 protein results from TCRdb running MiXCR on the 5' RACE reads. The sample has just under 350,000 distinct CDR3 sequences, 14% to 15% seen once. This clonotype was seen many times. Its antigen is not known. The receptor's source is a male donor with ankylosing spondylitis or in good health (not recorded which). The chain has TRBV7-2 and TRBJ1-1; TRBD1 matches at 7 bases. Sequencing was performed on blood, either unsorted or a sorted T cell fraction (not recorded which). CDR3 sequence reads: CASSFEGANTEAFF. CDR3 in DNA: TGTGCCAGCAGCTTCGAGGGGGCGAACACTGAAGCTTTCTTT.